One sample yielded the 30 T cell receptor beta chains listed below, sequenced in a study of T cell responses to AZD1222 COVID-19 vaccine. Generated by immunoSEQ multiplex PCR, the TCRdb table keeps only in-frame clones and is missing some. The profile shows 100,000 to 150,000 clones, 75% to 95% of them singletons. This sample comprised peripheral blood, obtained on day 0 of AZD1222 vaccination. The receptor set was obtained from an adult in good health.

V and J are TRBV27 and TRBJ1-2; the D gene is possibly TRBD1 (5 bases). V lost 4 bases and J 6 bases, leaving 12 bases between the germline ends. CDR3 length: 13 amino acids. CDR1 MNHEY and CDR2 SMNVEV come from the germline V gene (reference sequence). CDR3 loop: CASSSAGNHGYTF. The CDR3 DNA reads TGTGCCAGCAGTTCCGCAGGGAACCATGGCTACACCTTC.

V gene TRBV6-5 combines with J gene TRBJ1-1; the D is unclear. V was trimmed by 5 bases and J by 1 base, leaving 11 bases between them. The length of the CDR3 is 14 residues. Germline lookup yields CDR1 MNHEY and CDR2 SVGAGI. CDR3 bases: TGTGCCAGCAGTCCCCCGAACAGGAACACTGAAGCTTTCTTT. This encodes CASSPPNRNTEAFF.

V usage is TRBV4-2 and J usage is TRBJ2-3; the D gene could be TRBD1 or TRBD2 (6 bases each). The ends were cut back, 0 bases at V and 2 bases at J, with 18 bases in the middle. The CDR3 has 18 amino acids. Germline assignment: CDR1 LGHNA and CDR2 YNFKEQ. CDR3 DNA sequence: TGTGCCAGCAGCCAAGATAAAAATCCGGGGGCCCACACAGATACGCAGTATTTT. It specifies CASSQDKNPGAHTDTQYF.

The chain is built from TRBV5-1 and TRBJ2-2; TRBD1 or TRBD2 may be the D gene (5 bases each). V lost 6 bases to trimming and J lost 2 bases, with 11 bases between them. This CDR3 is built from 14 residues. Per the germline V gene, CDR1 is SGHRS and CDR2 is YFSETQ. The CDR3 nucleotides read TGCGCCAGCAAGGTGGGGGTTAACACCGGGGAGCTGTTTTTT. It encodes CASKVGVNTGELFF.

The chain links TRBV27 to TRBJ1-2; no firm D call. With 6 bases removed from V and 0 bases from J, the gap between germline ends came to 8 bases. In germline, CDR1 is MNHEY, CDR2 SMNVEV (reference sequence). The length of the CDR3 is 13 residues. The CDR3 DNA sequence: TGTGCCAGCAGGGACTTCGCTAACTATGGCTACACCTTC. Its translation is CASRDFANYGYTF.

V is TRBV18 and J is TRBJ1-3; possibly TRBD1 for D (5 bases). The V end lost 2 bases, the J end lost 0 bases, and 14 bases lay between the germline ends. Germline V lookup: CDR1 KGHSH, CDR2 LQKENI. The CDR3 has 17 residues. Here the CDR3 reads CASSPYWGLSSGNTIYF. Written as DNA, the CDR3 is TGTGCCAGCTCACCATACTGGGGCCTTAGCTCTGGAAACACCATATATTTT.

This chain links TRBV28 with TRBJ2-7; 10 bases map to TRBD1. J lost 6 bases, V lost 5 bases, and 7 bases had no gene match. The CDR3 is 14 amino acids. Germline V gene lookup returns CDR1 MDHEN and CDR2 SYDVKM. CDR3 loop: CASSQGQGIGEQYF. In DNA, the CDR3 is TGTGCCAGCAGTCAGGGACAGGGGATCGGCGAGCAGTACTTC.

This chain joins TRBV5-1 and TRBJ2-1; perhaps TRBD1 as D (5 bases). CDR1 and CDR2 (germline): SGHRS, YFSETQ. V lost 4 bases to trimming and J lost 9 bases, with 11 bases between them. The CDR3 totals 12 residues. The CDR3 bases are TGCGCCAGCAGCCAACCTCAGGGTGAGCAGTTCTTC. This gives the protein CASSQPQGEQFF.

This rearrangement joins TRBV4-1 to TRBJ1-1; D may be TRBD1 (5 bases). CDR1 MGHRA and CDR2 YSYEKL come from the germline V gene. V was shortened by 5 bases and J by 7 bases, with 11 bases between the two germline ends. CDR3 size: 12 residues. CDR3 nucleotide sequence: TGCGCCAGCAGCTCGGGGGGGTTTGAAGCTTTCTTT. Amino acids: CASSSGGFEAFF.

This chain joins TRBV30 and TRBJ1-2; weak D call: TRBD1 (5 bases). The germline gives CDR1 GTSNPN, CDR2 SVGIG (reference sequence). The V gene lost 4 bases and the J gene lost 0 bases, with 15 bases spanning the gap. The CDR3 runs to 15 residues. CDR3 nucleotide sequence: TGTGCCTGGACAGGGACGAAGGGGCCTAACTATGGCTACACCTTC. Translating it yields CAWTGTKGPNYGYTF.

This chain uses TRBV24-1 with TRBJ2-3; D tentatively fits TRBD1 or TRBD2 (5 bases each). V lost 0 bases to trimming and J lost 6 bases, with 9 bases between them. The CDR3 runs to 14 residues. Germline CDR1 reads KGHDR; CDR2 reads SFDVKD. CDR3: CATSDLGDRDTQYF. The DNA for the CDR3 is TGTGCCACCAGTGATTTGGGGGACCGGGATACGCAGTATTTT.

With respect to this clone: A read error may produce the germline difference seen at one junction end. The rearrangement uses TRBV7-3 and TRBJ2-2, with no clear D. CDR3 length: 14 amino acids. Germline V gives CDR1 SGHTA, CDR2 FQGTGA. CDR3 bases: TGTGCCAGCAGCCCCCTTCCGAAAACCGGGGAGCTGTTTTTT. It is translated as CASSPLPKTGELFF.

This rearrangement joins TRBV5-5 to TRBJ1-6; D call uncertain. This CDR3 comprises 15 residues. Germline V CDR1 and CDR2: SGHKS, YYEKEE (reference sequence). V shed 3 bases and J shed 6 bases, with 13 bases lying between them. In nucleotides, the CDR3 is TGTGCCAGCAGCTACTTCACAACGCGTAATTCACCCCTCCACTTT. Translated: CASSYFTTRNSPLHF.

The chain recombines TRBV28 with TRBJ1-2; D unclear. Deletions cut 7 bases from V and 1 base from J, with 7 bases between. CDR3 length: 12 residues. Germline V gene data show CDR1 as MDHEN and CDR2 as SYDVKM. CDR3 region: CASTESNYGYTF. The CDR3 DNA sequence: TGTGCCAGCACCGAGAGTAACTATGGCTACACCTTC.

The V and J genes are TRBV7-2 and TRBJ1-5, with TRBD1 matching over 8 bases. The CDR3 is 18 residues long. The trim removed 4 bases at V and 6 bases at J, leaving 17 bases unmatched. Looked up from germline, CDR1 is SGHTA and CDR2 is FQGNSA. The CDR3 sequence is CASSSVGTGAWGGQPQHF. CDR3 DNA: TGTGCCAGCAGCTCAGTCGGGACAGGAGCGTGGGGCGGTCAGCCCCAGCATTTT. Variable domain in full (rest from reference TRBV7-2 and TRBJ1-5): GAGVSQSPSNKVTEKGKDVELRCDPISGHTALYWYRQSLGQGLEFLIYFQGNSAPDKSGLPSDRFSAERTGGSVSTLTIQRTQQEDSAVYLCASSSVGTGAWGGQPQHFGDGTRLSIL.

The CDR3 DNA is TGCGCCAGCAGCCAGAGTGTTCTCTTTACTCCTAACTATGGCTACACCTTC. The encoded protein is CASSQSVLFTPNYGYTF. This chain uses TRBV4-1 with TRBJ1-2; D unclear. Germline assignment: CDR1 MGHRA and CDR2 YSYEKL. The CDR3 is made up of 17 amino acids. The ends were cut back, 3 bases at V and 0 bases at J, with 17 bases in the middle.

The chain employs TRBV7-9 and TRBJ1-4; TRBD1 might be the D (5 bases). Trimming shortened V by 5 bases and J by 2 bases, and 15 bases separated the two germline ends. Per the germline V gene, CDR1 is SEHNR and CDR2 is FQNEAQ (reference sequence). CDR3 length: 16 amino acids. CDR3 residues: CASSKLVTATNEKLFF. Written as DNA, the CDR3 is TGTGCCAGCAGCAAACTCGTGACAGCTACTAATGAAAAACTGTTTTTT.

The gene calls are TRBV5-1 and TRBJ1-2; no definite D call. This CDR3 is 16 amino acids long. Trimming removed 0 bases from V and 6 bases from J, with 18 bases in between. The germline CDR1 and CDR2 sequences are SGHRS and YFSETQ. The CDR3 coding sequence is TGCGCCAGCAGCTTGGGTCATGCGGGGAACCTCAATGGCTACACCTTC. Protein sequence: CASSLGHAGNLNGYTF.

The rearrangement uses TRBV7-9 and TRBJ1-5, with 9 bases identical to TRBD1. V shed 5 bases and J 2 bases; nucleotides not matched to a gene: 4. Germline V gives CDR1 SEHNR, CDR2 FQNEAQ (reference sequence). CDR3 size: 15 residues. This chain's CDR3 is CASSHGTGRNQPQHF. CDR3 DNA: TGTGCCAGCAGCCACGGGACAGGGCGCAATCAGCCCCAGCATTTT.

The rearrangement uses TRBV3-1 (or the pseudogene TRBV3-2) and TRBJ2-2; maybe TRBD1 (7 bases). The V gene lost 3 bases and the J gene lost 2 bases, with 16 bases spanning the gap. Germline CDR1 LGHDT, CDR2 YNNKEL (reference sequence). The CDR3 spans 17 residues. The chain's CDR3 is CASSQVFQGGNTGELFF. The CDR3 DNA reads as TGTGCCAGCAGCCAGGTATTTCAGGGGGGCAACACCGGGGAGCTGTTTTTT.

V and J are TRBV5-1 and TRBJ1-1; TRBD1 matches at 7 bases. The CDR3 extends over 17 amino acids. V lost 0 bases and J lost 4; bases outside the gene matches: 12. In germline, CDR1 is SGHRS, CDR2 YFSETQ. CDR3: CASSLETLDRPGTEAFF. Here the CDR3 DNA reads TGCGCCAGCAGCTTGGAAACGCTGGACAGGCCGGGCACTGAAGCTTTCTTT.

The chain combines TRBV19 with TRBJ2-4, with 8 bases lining up with TRBD2. The CDR3 sequence is 15 residues long. The V gene's germline CDR1 is LNHDA and CDR2 SQIVND (reference sequence). Losses at the gene ends were 7 bases for V and 2 bases for J; bases not matched to a gene: 7. The CDR3 spells CASTPGGLSKNIQYF. CDR3 nucleotides: TGTGCCAGTACCCCGGGGGGGCTCTCCAAAAACATTCAGTACTTC.

V gene TRBV19 combines with J gene TRBJ1-2; 7 nucleotides align to TRBD1. The CDR3 length is 13 residues. The germline V gene has CDR1 LNHDA and CDR2 SQIVND (reference sequence). J gave up 6 bases and V 5 bases, and 6 bases lay outside the gene matches. The CDR3 loop is CASSSGQVNGYTF. CDR3 DNA: TGTGCCAGTAGTTCTGGACAGGTTAATGGCTACACCTTC. Full variable domain (rest looked up from reference TRBV19 and TRBJ1-2): DGGITQSPKYLFRKEGQNVTLSCEQNLNHDAMYWYRQDPGQGLRLIYYSQIVNDFQKGDIAEGYSVSREKKESFPLTVTSAQKNPTAFYLCASSSGQVNGYTFGSGTRLTVV.

This rearrangement joins TRBV5-6 to TRBJ2-7; 11 nucleotides align to TRBD1. The CDR3 contains 17 residues. Germline CDR1 SGHDT, CDR2 YYEEEE. The V gene end was trimmed by 3 bases and the J gene end by 0 bases; junction bases not matched to a gene: 8. This CDR3 reads CASSSPEGQGVSYEQYF. Here the CDR3 DNA reads TGTGCCAGCAGCTCCCCCGAGGGACAGGGGGTCTCCTACGAGCAGTACTTC.

This clone was detected a few times. The chain is built from TRBV5-3 and TRBJ2-5, with 8 bases fitting TRBD2. TRBV5-3 belongs to the ORF category, with a function that is uncertain. The trim removed 5 bases at V and 5 bases at J, leaving 14 bases unmatched. This CDR3 has 16 residues. CDR3 region: CARSLLYGGALETQYF. CDR3 DNA: TGTGCCAGAAGTCTCCTTTACGGGGGGGCCCTTGAGACCCAGTACTTC.

V usage is TRBV30 and J usage is TRBJ2-5; D unclear. V was shortened by 5 bases and J by 1 base, with 8 bases between the two germline ends. This CDR3 contains 12 residues. The V gene's germline CDR1 is GTSNPN and CDR2 SVGIG (reference sequence). The DNA of the CDR3 is TGTGCCTGGGAGGCCCCCCAAGAGACCCAGTACTTC. Translation: CAWEAPQETQYF.

About this clone itself: Other DNA sequences within the sample encode an identical CDR3. This chain joins TRBV11-2 and TRBJ1-1, with 8 bases aligning to TRBD1. The CDR3 is 14 residues long. V was pared by 3 bases and J by 1 base, with 1 base of the junction left unmatched. Per germline, CDR1 SGHAT and CDR2 FQNNGV. The CDR3 nucleotides read TGTGCCAGCAGCTTCGGACAGGGGAACACTGAAGCTTTCTTT. Translating it yields CASSFGQGNTEAFF.

Comments on this clone: Because the CDR3's place on the DNA is in doubt, the DNA is left out and the CDR3 is given as listed by TCRdb. V gene TRBV7-9 combines with J gene TRBJ2-7; TRBD1 is taken as the D call from the table, unchecked against the DNA. A total of 17 residues make up the CDR3, ends included. Germline loops: CDR1 SEHNR, CDR2 FQNEAQ (reference sequence). CDR3 residues: CASSLALSGQGAHEQYF.

V gene TRBV7-2 combines with J gene TRBJ2-7; maybe TRBD1 (5 bases). Germline V lookup: CDR1 SGHTA, CDR2 FQGNSA. The length of the CDR3 is 16 residues. Between the trimmed V and J ends, which lost 2 bases and 5 bases, there was a span of 19 bases. In DNA, the CDR3 is TGTGCCAGCAGCTTATCAGGGTTACGCAGGGATCACGAGCAGTACTTC. Encoded protein: CASSLSGLRRDHEQYF.

The V gene is TRBV7-3, the J gene TRBJ1-1; D is possibly TRBD1 (5 bases). V was shortened by 0 bases and J by 5 bases, with 19 bases between the two germline ends. CDR1 and CDR2 from the germline V gene are SGHTA and FQGTGA. This CDR3 is built from 17 residues. The CDR3 DNA is TGTGCCAGCAGCTTAACGGTGGCAGGGCCCGGGAAAACTGAAGCTTTCTTT. Its translation is CASSLTVAGPGKTEAFF.